Below are 14 T cell receptor beta chains sequenced from a single sample in a study of blood T cell repertoires in COVID-19 (dated by TCRdb to the early 2020s). Library method: the immunoSEQ multiplex PCR assay. Sourced from immuneACCESS, this table was stored by TCRdb with only in-frame sequences that have V and J called. A share of the clones is absent; for the studies checked, an unresolved V gene accounts for under half, and the remainder has no known explanation. This sample comprises about 670,000 clones, about 87% of them detected only once. Approximately 0.25% of the sample is in the top ten clones. The sample was peripheral blood. The receptors here all came from a young woman with acute or convalescent COVID-19.

The chain joins TRBV5-6 to TRBJ2-7, with 10 bases lining up with TRBD1. This CDR3 spans 14 amino acids. The trim removed 4 bases at V and 5 bases at J, leaving 6 bases unmatched. Germline CDR1 SGHDT, CDR2 YYEEEE. The CDR3 here is CASSVRDRGHEQYF. CDR3 bases: TGTGCCAGCAGCGTCCGGGACAGGGGCCACGAGCAGTACTTC. The full variable domain, in which reference TRBV5-6 and TRBJ2-7 provide the parts outside the CDR3, is DAGVTQSPTHLIKTRGQQVTLRCSPKSGHDTVSWYQQALGQGPQFIFQYYEEEERQRGNFPDRFSGHQFPNYSSELNVNALLLGDSALYLCASSVRDRGHEQYFGPGTRLTVT.

The V call is TRBV11-2, the J call TRBJ2-7, with D perhaps matching TRBD2 (5 bases). Germline loops: CDR1 SGHAT, CDR2 FQNNGV. The CDR3 is 15 residues long. V was shortened by 0 bases and J by 3 bases, with 12 bases between the two germline ends. This chain's CDR3 is CASSLEPGSLYEQYF. DNA of the CDR3: TGTGCCAGCAGCTTAGAGCCGGGGAGTCTCTACGAGCAGTACTTC.

This chain connects TRBV4-1 to TRBJ1-4; D is perhaps TRBD1 (6 bases). The CDR3 is 12 residues long. The germline CDR1 and CDR2 sequences are MGHRA and YSYEKL. V lost 3 bases and J 7 bases, leaving 6 bases between the germline ends. CDR3 amino acids: CASSQDSEKLFF. CDR3 DNA sequence: TGCGCCAGCAGCCAGGACAGTGAAAAACTGTTTTTT.

This rearrangement joins TRBV3-1 (or the pseudogene TRBV3-2) to TRBJ1-1; 7 bases fit TRBD1. V dropped 4 bases and J dropped 1; count of bases not matched to a gene: 6. This CDR3 is built from 15 residues. Germline V CDR1 and CDR2: LGHDT, YNNKEL (reference sequence). In DNA, the CDR3 is TGTGCCAGCAGCCCGCGACAGGGAGGGAACACTGAAGCTTTCTTT. Amino acid sequence: CASSPRQGGNTEAFF.

This sequence joins TRBV5-1 and TRBJ1-4; D gene uncertain. Trimming left V 0 bases short and J 8 bases short, with 11 bases between. Germline V lookup: CDR1 SGHRS, CDR2 YFSETQ. This CDR3 is 14 amino acids long. In DNA, the CDR3 is TGCGCCAGCAGCTTGGTGGGAGGGCTCGAAAAACTGTTTTTT. Amino acid sequence: CASSLVGGLEKLFF.

This clone has just one count. The rearrangement joins TRBV5-8 to TRBJ1-6, with 9 bases that match TRBD1. CDR1 is SGHTS, CDR2 YDEGEE, per germline. V shed 1 base and J 9 bases; nucleotides not matched to a gene: 8. This CDR3 spans 16 amino acids. The CDR3 nucleotides read TGTGCCAGCAGCTTGCTCCTAGGACAGGGGAGTTCACCCCTCCACTTT. This sequence encodes CASSLLLGQGSSPLHF.

V is TRBV7-2 and J is TRBJ1-3; 7 positions agree with TRBD1. The V gene's germline CDR1 is SGHTA and CDR2 FQGNSA. V lost 1 base and J lost 4; bases outside the gene matches: 4. The CDR3 is 15 residues long. The CDR3 DNA reads TGTGCCAGCAGCTTAGAGGGGACAGTGGGAAACACCATATATTTT. Its translation is CASSLEGTVGNTIYF.

This clone appeared a single time. V and J are TRBV10-2 and TRBJ2-3; maybe TRBD1 (5 bases). Trimming stripped 4 bases from V and 6 bases from J, with 14 bases between. CDR3 size: 14 residues. The germline V gene encodes CDR1 WSHSY and CDR2 SAAADI. CDR3 sequence reads: CASSAGWLGDTQYF. DNA of the CDR3: TGCGCCAGCAGTGCAGGGTGGTTGGGCGATACGCAGTATTTT.

This chain links TRBV2 with TRBJ1-2; D gene unclear. Trimming took 7 bases from V and 1 from J, leaving 13 bases between them. Germline V gene data show CDR1 as SNHLY and CDR2 as FYNNEI. The CDR3 consists of 14 residues. The DNA of the CDR3 is TGTGCCAGCATCCCCGAGAAGATTAACTATGGCTACACCTTC. Its protein product is CASIPEKINYGYTF.

The chain is built from TRBV27 and TRBJ1-6; tentative D call: TRBD1 (6 bases). This CDR3 comprises 14 residues. Trimming removed 6 bases at V and 3 bases at J, with 9 bases between. Germline V gives CDR1 MNHEY, CDR2 SMNVEV (reference sequence). The CDR3 sequence is CASRMTGYNSPLHF. CDR3 bases: TGTGCCAGCAGAATGACAGGCTATAATTCACCCCTCCACTTT.

This sequence joins TRBV29-1 and TRBJ1-1; possible D gene TRBD1, 5 bases. Germline V gene lookup returns CDR1 SQVTM and CDR2 ANQGSEA. This CDR3 has 13 residues. The V gene lost 6 bases and the J gene lost 8 bases, with 19 bases spanning the gap. The CDR3 DNA reads TGCAGCGTGATGGGGCCGAGAGGTCCCGAAGCTTTCTTT. Amino acid sequence: CSVMGPRGPEAFF.

The chain uses TRBV12-5 and TRBJ1-1; D may be TRBD1 (6 bases). This CDR3 contains 14 residues. Germline assignment: CDR1 LGHNT and CDR2 FRNRAP. V was shortened by 6 bases and J by 0 bases, with 11 bases between the two germline ends. The CDR3 protein is CASGPGQLNTEAFF. DNA for the CDR3: TGTGCTAGTGGCCCCGGACAGCTGAACACTGAAGCTTTCTTT. Combining the CDR3 with reference TRBV12-5 and TRBJ1-1 gives the whole variable domain DARVTQTPRHKVTEMGQEVTMRCQPILGHNTVFWYRQTMMQGLELLAYFRNRAPLDDSGMPKDRFSAEMPDATLATLKIQPSEPRDSAVYFCASGPGQLNTEAFFGQGTRLTVV.

The chain joins TRBV28 to TRBJ1-4; possibly TRBD1 for D (5 bases). Trimming took off 3 bases at V and 0 bases at J, with 8 bases between the two ends. This CDR3 spans 15 amino acids. Germline CDR1 is MDHEN and CDR2 is SYDVKM. In nucleotides, the CDR3 is TGTGCCAGCAGTTTTGGGGCTGCAACTAATGAAAAACTGTTTTTT. It is translated as CASSFGAATNEKLFF.

The chain combines TRBV27 with TRBJ1-3; no clear D gene. Per the germline V gene, CDR1 is MNHEY and CDR2 is SMNVEV (reference sequence). The V end lost 5 bases, the J end lost 6 bases, and 14 bases lay between the germline ends. The CDR3 totals 14 residues. This CDR3 reads CASSRLPQTNTIYF. CDR3 DNA: TGTGCCAGCAGTAGACTGCCCCAGACAAACACCATATATTTT.